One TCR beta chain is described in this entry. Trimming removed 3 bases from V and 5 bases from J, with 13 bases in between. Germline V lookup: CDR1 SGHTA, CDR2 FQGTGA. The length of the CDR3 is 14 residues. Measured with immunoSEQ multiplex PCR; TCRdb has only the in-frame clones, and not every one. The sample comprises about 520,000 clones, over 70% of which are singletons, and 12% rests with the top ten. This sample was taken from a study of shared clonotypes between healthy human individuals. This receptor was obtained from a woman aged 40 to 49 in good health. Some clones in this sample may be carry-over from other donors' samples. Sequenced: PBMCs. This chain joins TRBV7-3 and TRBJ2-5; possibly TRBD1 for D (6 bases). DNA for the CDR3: TGTGCCAGCAGCTTCCAACAGGGAGAGGAGACCCAGTACTTC. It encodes CASSFQQGEETQYF.